This TCR beta chain was recovered during a study of OX40 agonist ivuxolimab in advanced cancers. The method was immunoSEQ multiplex PCR; TCRdb's version includes in-frame clones alone and lacks a portion of them. The sample consists of roughly 100,000 clones, more than 85% of them appearing once. From germline, CDR1 is SGHNT and CDR2 YYREEE (reference sequence). The ends lost 4 bases at V and 5 bases at J; junction bases unmatched: 10. The CDR3 consists of 17 residues. The TCR comes from an adult with an advanced solid tumor such as melanoma, head and neck, liver or kidney cancer. The V and J genes are TRBV5-4 and TRBJ1-6, with 9 bases aligning to TRBD1. Sequences were derived from CD4+ or CD8+ T cells sorted from blood, sampled in a trial of the OX40 agonist ivuxolimab. The CDR3: CASSQVTGGGNNSPLHF. The CDR3 coding sequence is TGTGCCAGCAGCCAAGTTACAGGGGGCGGGAATAATTCACCCCTCCACTTT.